These 19 T cell receptor beta chains were sequenced from one sample in a study of blood T cell repertoires in COVID-19. Assay: immunoSEQ multiplex PCR; the TCRdb copy retains only in-frame clones and omits some. Altogether about 270,000 clones are present, approximately 90% being singletons, with the ten largest covering 1% to 1.5%. The sample consisted of PBMCs or T cells enriched from blood (not recorded which). Receptors originate from a woman in her forties with acute COVID-19.

The V and J genes are TRBV28 and TRBJ2-7; D is perhaps TRBD2 (5 bases). CDR3 length: 15 residues. Germline V gives CDR1 MDHEN, CDR2 SYDVKM. V lost 4 bases to trimming and J lost 0 bases, with 13 bases between them. CDR3 sequence (DNA): TGTGCCAGCAGTTCAAGTGGGAGAAGCTCCTACGAGCAGTACGTC. This translates into CASSSSGRSSYEQYV.

This clone was seen just once. J is TRBJ1-5 and V is TRBV10-3, with D uncertain. Per the germline V gene, CDR1 is ENHRY and CDR2 is SYGVKD. The CDR3 totals 13 residues. V lost 10 bases and J 8 bases, leaving 18 bases between the germline ends. This CDR3 is CATQRPGAEPQHF. The CDR3 nucleotides read TGTGCCACCCAAAGACCTGGAGCCGAGCCCCAGCATTTT.

This sequence joins TRBV5-6 and TRBJ1-2; 10 positions match TRBD1. V lost 5 bases to trimming and J lost 7 bases; unmatched junction nucleotides: 5. Germline lookup yields CDR1 SGHDT and CDR2 YYEEEE. This CDR3 spans 13 amino acids. The CDR3 protein is CASRLDRGPGYTF. CDR3 coding DNA: TGTGCCAGCAGATTAGACAGGGGGCCTGGCTACACCTTC. The complete variable domain, with remaining parts taken from reference TRBV5-6 and TRBJ1-2, reads DAGVTQSPTHLIKTRGQQVTLRCSPKSGHDTVSWYQQALGQGPQFIFQYYEEEERQRGNFPDRFSGHQFPNYSSELNVNALLLGDSALYLCASRLDRGPGYTFGSGTRLTVV.

V is TRBV27 and J is TRBJ1-2, with a possible D match to TRBD1 (5 bases). The V gene lost 7 bases and the J gene lost 8 bases, with 14 bases spanning the gap. The germline V gene encodes CDR1 MNHEY and CDR2 SMNVEV (reference sequence). The CDR3 is made up of 12 amino acids. The CDR3 region has the DNA TGTGCCAGCAATCATCAGGGAGGCGGCTACACCTTC. Translating it yields CASNHQGGGYTF.

The gene calls are TRBV28 and TRBJ2-3; 8 bases are shared with TRBD1. V lost 7 bases, J lost 5 bases, and 14 bases stayed unmatched. There are 16 residues in the CDR3. Germline CDR1 reads MDHEN; CDR2 reads SYDVKM. For the CDR3, the DNA is TGTGCCAGCACCCCCATACAGGGCAGGGGGCAAGATACGCAGTATTTT. Protein product: CASTPIQGRGQDTQYF. Looking up the rest from reference TRBV28 and TRBJ2-3 gives the full variable domain: DVKVTQSSRYLVKRTGEKVFLECVQDMDHENMFWYRQDPGLGLRLIYFSYDVKMKEKGDIPEGYSVSREKKERFSLILESASTNQTSMYLCASTPIQGRGQDTQYFGPGTRLTVL.

The chain employs TRBV19 and TRBJ1-1, with D uncertain. The germline V gene has CDR1 LNHDA and CDR2 SQIVND (reference sequence). The length of the CDR3 is 13 residues. Trimming removed 5 bases at V and 3 bases at J, with 10 bases between. The CDR3 is CASSLQRDTEAFF. Written as DNA, the CDR3 is TGTGCCAGTAGTTTGCAACGAGACACTGAAGCTTTCTTT.

This clone has more than one count but fewer than ten. The chain links TRBV7-8 to TRBJ2-7; 10 bases match TRBD1. V was pared by 5 bases and J by 0 bases, with 10 bases of the junction left unmatched. Germline values: CDR1 SGHVS, CDR2 FQNEAQ. The CDR3 is made up of 17 amino acids. Written as DNA, the CDR3 is TGTGCCAGCAGCAGATGGGCCGGGACAGGGGACTCCTACGAGCAGTACGTC. Its protein product is CASSRWAGTGDSYEQYV.

The V call is TRBV28, the J call TRBJ2-7, with 10 bases lining up with TRBD2. Germline V lookup: CDR1 MDHEN, CDR2 SYDVKM. This CDR3 region has 16 residues. Trimming cost V 3 bases and J 0 bases; bases outside gene matches: 5. CDR3 protein: CASSFSASGSSYEQYF. CDR3 coding DNA: TGTGCCAGCAGTTTCTCTGCTAGCGGGAGCTCCTACGAGCAGTACTTC. The variable domain in full, completed from reference TRBV28 and TRBJ2-7, reads DVKVTQSSRYLVKRTGEKVFLECVQDMDHENMFWYRQDPGLGLRLIYFSYDVKMKEKGDIPEGYSVSREKKERFSLILESASTNQTSMYLCASSFSASGSSYEQYFGPGTRLTVT.

The rearrangement uses TRBV6-2 or TRBV6-3 and TRBJ2-3, with TRBD2 matching 11 bases. The CDR3 loop spans 15 amino acids. Looked up from germline, CDR1 is MNHEY and CDR2 is SVGEGT. V trimming: 6 bases; J trimming: 5 bases; junction bases outside the gene matches: 7. The CDR3 bases are TGTGCCAGCAGCCTCGGACTAGCGGGTGTAGATACGCAGTATTTT. This sequence encodes CASSLGLAGVDTQYF.

This clone was counted between two and nine times. The V and J genes are TRBV30 and TRBJ2-7, with D possibly being TRBD1 (7 bases). With 2 bases removed from V and 9 bases from J, the gap between germline ends came to 23 bases. The CDR3 is 15 amino acids. From germline, CDR1 is GTSNPN and CDR2 SVGIG (reference sequence). This CDR3 reads CAWSPSGDSWRSQYV. CDR3 nucleotide sequence: TGTGCCTGGAGTCCCTCGGGGGACAGCTGGCGCTCGCAGTACGTC.

The chain links TRBV6-8 to TRBJ2-1; 7 bases line up with TRBD2. This CDR3 comprises 12 residues. V shed 9 bases, J shed 13 bases, and the junction held 12 bases outside the gene matches. Germline-derived CDR1 and CDR2 are MNHGY and SAAAGT. The CDR3 spells CARGPGGGAQFF. The CDR3 DNA reads as TGTGCCAGGGGCCCGGGCGGGGGAGCCCAGTTCTTC.

This chain connects TRBV18 to TRBJ1-1; D is perhaps TRBD1 (5 bases). CDR1 KGHSH and CDR2 LQKENI come from the germline V gene. V was shortened by 3 bases and J by 1 base, with 9 bases between the two germline ends. The CDR3 sequence is 14 residues long. The CDR3 spells CASSPPGGNTEAFF. As DNA, the CDR3 is TGTGCCAGCTCACCGCCCGGGGGGAACACTGAAGCTTTCTTT.

The J gene is TRBJ2-6, the V gene TRBV7-8, with D unclear. V lost 4 bases and J 2 bases, leaving 12 bases between the germline ends. CDR1 SGHVS and CDR2 FQNEAQ come from the germline V gene. The CDR3 is 16 residues long. The DNA for the CDR3 is TGTGCCAGCAGCTCCCCGGCGGTTACTGGGGCCAACGTCCTGACTTTC. Protein product: CASSSPAVTGANVLTF.

This chain links TRBV27 with TRBJ2-5; 11 nucleotides agree with TRBD2. CDR1 and CDR2 from the germline V gene are MNHEY and SMNVEV (reference sequence). V lost 5 bases and J lost 7; bases outside the gene matches: 9. This CDR3 is 15 amino acids long. DNA for the CDR3: TGTGCCAGCAGTCCGGGACTAGCGGCCATAGGGACCCAGTACTTC. It yields the protein CASSPGLAAIGTQYF.

This clone was recorded once. The V call is TRBV3-1 (or the pseudogene TRBV3-2), the J call TRBJ2-1; 7 bases align to TRBD1. The CDR3 is made up of 16 amino acids. Unmatched junction bases numbered 13, after V lost 4 bases and J lost 7 bases. Germline V lookup: CDR1 LGHDT, CDR2 YNNKEL (reference sequence). This CDR3 is CASSLGTAVVGNEQFF. The CDR3 DNA sequence: TGTGCCAGCAGCCTCGGGACAGCCGTGGTCGGGAATGAGCAGTTCTTC.

The gene calls are TRBV28 and TRBJ1-5; 8 positions agree with TRBD1. The V gene's germline CDR1 is MDHEN and CDR2 SYDVKM. J gave up 5 bases and V 7 bases, and 10 bases lay outside the gene matches. CDR3 length equals 15 residues. CDR3 region: CASTPWTGSDQPQHF. Here the CDR3 DNA reads TGTGCCAGCACCCCATGGACAGGGTCGGATCAGCCCCAGCATTTT.

The gene calls are TRBV27 and TRBJ1-5; the D gene is possibly TRBD1 (6 bases). V lost 4 bases, J lost 7 bases, and 17 bases lay in between. The CDR3 spans 15 residues. The germline V gene encodes CDR1 MNHEY and CDR2 SMNVEV (reference sequence). The CDR3 is CASSSTQGFSQPQHF. Here the CDR3 DNA reads TGTGCCAGCAGTTCGACTCAGGGGTTTAGCCAGCCCCAGCATTTT.

The chain carries TRBV7-9 and TRBJ2-3; 7 nucleotides agree with TRBD1. The trim removed 6 bases at V and 0 bases at J, leaving 3 bases unmatched. This CDR3 comprises 14 residues. In germline, CDR1 is SEHNR, CDR2 FQNEAQ (reference sequence). CDR3 in DNA: TGTGCCAGCAGGCAACAGGGGAGCACAGATACGCAGTATTTT. Its translation: CASRQQGSTDTQYF.

The chain employs TRBV2 and TRBJ1-1; TRBD1 matches at 10 bases. Germline CDR1 is SNHLY and CDR2 is FYNNEI. CDR3 length: 17 amino acids. The junction had 20 bases not matched to a gene; V was cut back by 6 bases and J by 10 bases. DNA for the CDR3: TGTGCCAGCAGCGAAAGACAGGGGGCCCTTTCAATCAGCGCAGCTTTCTTT. Amino acid sequence: CASSERQGALSISAAFF. Full variable domain (outside the CDR3, taken from reference TRBV2 and TRBJ1-1): EPEVTQTPSHQVTQMGQEVILRCVPISNHLYFYWYRQILGQKVEFLVSFYNNEISEKSEIFDDQFSVERPDGSNFTLKIRSTKLEDSAMYFCASSERQGALSISAAFFGQGTRLTVV.